A selection of T cell receptor beta chains follows, all from one sample in a study of beta chain features in type 1 diabetes. Produced via immunoSEQ multiplex PCR; TCRdb's table is partial and in-frame only. The data contain a few hundred thousand clones, about 12% of them seen just once; the ten biggest clones take up about 0.01%. Input material: naive CD4+ T cells from blood. All receptors come from a woman aged 18-29 years with type 1 diabetes. Both conserved end residues are part of each CDR3. The order of the fields is J gene, V gene, D gene, clone size, CDR3 DNA, CDR3 protein. D genes are given only for firm matches. Not all rows give a size; the values are once, few, many and, for expanded clones, a class.

J: TRBJ1-5; V: TRBV5-6; D: TRBD1; size: .; DNA: TGTGCCAGCAGCTTGTATCCTGGGACAGACTATCAGCCCCAGCATTTT; CDR3: CASSLYPGTDYQPQHF
J: TRBJ2-3; V: TRBV7-2; D: TRBD2; size: .; DNA: TGTGCCACCCGGCTAGCGGGGGGGAGGGCAGATACGCAGTATTTT; CDR3: CATRLAGGRADTQYF
J: TRBJ2-5; V: TRBV14; D: .; size: few; DNA: TGTGCCAGCAGCCAAGAATTTACAGGGATAGAGACCCAGTACTTC; CDR3: CASSQEFTGIETQYF
J: TRBJ2-1; V: TRBV7-2; D: TRBD2; size: .; DNA: TGTGCCAGCAGCTATACCGGGACTAGCGGCAATGAGCAGTTCTTC; CDR3: CASSYTGTSGNEQFF
J: TRBJ2-7; V: TRBV5-6; D: TRBD1; size: few; DNA: TGTGCCAGCAGCTTGGGCCAGGGGGCTTCCTACGAGCAGTACTTC; CDR3: CASSLGQGASYEQYF
J: TRBJ1-2; V: TRBV10-2; D: .; size: few; DNA: TGCGCCAGCAGCACGGACAGCTATGGCTACACCTTC; CDR3: CASSTDSYGYTF
J: TRBJ1-1; V: TRBV29-1; D: .; size: few; DNA: TGCAGCGTTGAGAGGACAGTCCCGTACTCTGAAGCTTTCTTT; CDR3: CSVERTVPYSEAFF
J: TRBJ2-1; V: TRBV5-1; D: TRBD2; size: .; DNA: TGCGCCAGCACCTCTACGGGAGGGCTCTACAATGAGCAGTTCTTC; CDR3: CASTSTGGLYNEQFF
J: TRBJ2-1; V: TRBV4-3; D: TRBD2; size: .; DNA: TGCGCCAGCAGCCCTCCCCGCTCCAGCGGGAGAAATGAGCAGTTCTTC; CDR3: CASSPPRSSGRNEQFF
J: TRBJ2-1; V: TRBV7-8; D: .; size: few; DNA: TGTGCCAGCAGCCACAGATTTTCTAAGGAGCAGTTCTTC; CDR3: CASSHRFSKEQFF
J: TRBJ2-3; V: TRBV5-1; D: TRBD2; size: few; DNA: TGCGCCAGCAGCTTGACTAGCGGCACAGATACGCAGTATTTT; CDR3: CASSLTSGTDTQYF
J: TRBJ2-3; V: TRBV28; D: .; size: few; DNA: TGTGCCAGCAGTTTATCCCCCTACGCGCAGTATTTT; CDR3: CASSLSPYAQYF
J: TRBJ1-1; V: TRBV7-9; D: .; size: .; DNA: TGTGCCAGCAGCTGGGGGGTCGGCGGCCCTGAAGCTTTCTTT; CDR3: CASSWGVGGPEAFF
J: TRBJ1-2; V: TRBV19; D: TRBD1; size: .; DNA: TGTGCCAGCCTAGCTGGGACAGGGTTATATGGCTACACCTTC; CDR3: CASLAGTGLYGYTF
J: TRBJ2-1; V: TRBV14; D: TRBD2; size: .; DNA: TGTGCCAGCAGCCGATGGGAGGGGAATGAGCAGTTCTTC; CDR3: CASSRWEGNEQFF
J: TRBJ1-6; V: TRBV7-9; D: .; size: few; DNA: TGTGCCAGCACCACAGACCCTCCGGGGTCACCCCTCCACTTT; CDR3: CASTTDPPGSPLHF
J: TRBJ2-5; V: TRBV28; D: TRBD2; size: .; DNA: TGTGCCACCCCGGCGGGAGGGCACTTC; CDR3: CATPAGGHF
J: TRBJ2-1; V: TRBV7-8; D: TRBD2; size: .; DNA: TGTGCCAGCAGCTTTCGCCGACTAGCGGGGCCCCACAATGAGCAGTTCTTC; CDR3: CASSFRRLAGPHNEQFF
J: TRBJ2-6; V: TRBV27; D: TRBD1; size: few; DNA: TGTGCCAGCAGACCATTCGGGGTACCGGACAGGGGGCGTTCTGGGGCCAACGTCCTGACTTTC; CDR3: CASRPFGVPDRGRSGANVLTF
J: TRBJ1-1; V: TRBV7-2; D: .; size: .; DNA: TGTGCCAGCAGCCCTTTAAATTCCTTCGGCACTGAAGCTTTCTTT; CDR3: CASSPLNSFGTEAFF
J: TRBJ2-7; V: TRBV28; D: TRBD2; size: few; DNA: TGTGCCAGCAGTGAGAGCGGGAGGGCCATCTACGAGCAGTACTTC; CDR3: CASSESGRAIYEQYF
J: TRBJ2-5; V: TRBV30; D: .; size: few; DNA: TGTGCCTGGAGTTTGGGAGGCGAGACCCAGTACTTC; CDR3: CAWSLGGETQYF
J: TRBJ2-7; V: TRBV11-2; D: TRBD2; size: .; DNA: TGTGCCAGCAGCCCGCTAAGCGGGGATCTCTACGAGCAGTACTTC; CDR3: CASSPLSGDLYEQYF
J: TRBJ2-1; V: TRBV5-4; D: TRBD2; size: few; DNA: TGTGCCAGCAGCTCCCCCGCTAGCGGGAGTGTATATGAGCAGTTCTTC; CDR3: CASSSPASGSVYEQFF
J: TRBJ1-1; V: TRBV28; D: TRBD1; size: few; DNA: TGTGCCAGCAAAACAGGGGGTGGCACTGAAGCTTTCTTT; CDR3: CASKTGGGTEAFF
J: TRBJ2-5; V: TRBV25-1; D: .; size: .; DNA: TGTGCCAGCAGCGGGAACCAAGAGACCCAGTACTTC; CDR3: CASSGNQETQYF
J: TRBJ2-1; V: TRBV5-1; D: TRBD2; size: .; DNA: TGCGCCAGCAGCTTCGGTGGGGGGCGGGAGGGCCATCCGTTCTTC; CDR3: CASSFGGGREGHPFF
J: TRBJ1-6; V: TRBV2; D: .; size: few; DNA: TGTGCCAGCAGTGAAGGACAATATAATTCACCCCTCCACTTT; CDR3: CASSEGQYNSPLHF
J: TRBJ2-7; V: TRBV6-5; D: .; size: .; DNA: TGTGCCAGCAGGTTCGGGGACTACGAGCAGTACTTC; CDR3: CASRFGDYEQYF
J: TRBJ1-2; V: TRBV6-6; D: .; size: .; DNA: TGTGCCGGCCAATACGTCCGGGGGGCCTATGGCTACACCTTC; CDR3: CAGQYVRGAYGYTF
J: TRBJ2-3; V: TRBV7-2; D: .; size: few; DNA: TGTGCCAGCAGCAGCGGTAACACAGATACGCAGTATTTT; CDR3: CASSSGNTDTQYF
J: TRBJ2-3; V: TRBV5-1; D: .; size: once; DNA: TGCGCCAGCGAGGGAGGCTCTAGCACAGATACGCAGTATTTT; CDR3: CASEGGSSTDTQYF
J: TRBJ2-5; V: TRBV28; D: TRBD1; size: .; DNA: TGTGCCAGCAGCTACCGCCCAGGGGGTCAGACCCAGTACTTC; CDR3: CASSYRPGGQTQYF
J: TRBJ2-7; V: TRBV5-4; D: TRBD2; size: .; DNA: TGTGCCAGCAGCTTGGCCGCCGGACTAGCTTACGAGCAGTACTTC; CDR3: CASSLAAGLAYEQYF
J: TRBJ2-6; V: TRBV13; D: .; size: .; DNA: TGTGCCAGCAGCCCTGGAAGGACTGTACACAACGTCCTGACTTTC; CDR3: CASSPGRTVHNVLTF
J: TRBJ1-2; V: TRBV27; D: .; size: .; DNA: TGTGCCAGCAGTTTTGCGGGAAACTATGGCTACACCTTC; CDR3: CASSFAGNYGYTF
J: TRBJ1-2; V: TRBV21-1; D: .; size: .; DNA: TGTGCCAGCAGCGGGAGGACGGGGGAGGAAACGGGTAACTGGTATGGCTACACCTTC; CDR3: CASSGRTGEETGNWYGYTF
J: TRBJ2-3; V: TRBV5-1; D: TRBD2; size: .; DNA: TGCGCCAGCAGCTTGACTAGCGGCCTCCCAGATACGCAGTATTTT; CDR3: CASSLTSGLPDTQYF
J: TRBJ1-1; V: TRBV5-1; D: TRBD1; size: .; DNA: TGCGCCAGCAGCTGGGGGACAGGCAAAAACACTGAAGCTTTCTTT; CDR3: CASSWGTGKNTEAFF
J: TRBJ2-1; V: TRBV15; D: .; size: .; DNA: TGTGCCACCAGCAGAGATGGCGGGGCCAGTGTAATAAATGAGCAGTTCTTC; CDR3: CATSRDGGASVINEQFF